A single T cell receptor beta chain is shown here with its context. The sample is drawn from a study of control samples from healthy donors and cancer patients. The germline V gene encodes CDR1 SNHLY and CDR2 FYNNEI. The V and J ends lost 1 base and 8 bases, in that order; junction bases with no gene match: 8. The CDR3 spans 17 residues. This table comes from immunoSEQ multiplex PCR, and its TCRdb copy is limited to in-frame clones, with some not included. The sample holds tens of thousands of clones, about four fifths seen once. This receptor was taken from a man aged 65 to 85 in good health. The sample was blood. This chain links TRBV2 with TRBJ2-1; 13 nucleotides agree with TRBD2. This chain's CDR3 is CASSEGPTSGGAYEQFF. CDR3 bases: TGTGCCAGCAGTGAAGGACCCACTAGCGGGGGGGCCTATGAGCAGTTCTTC.